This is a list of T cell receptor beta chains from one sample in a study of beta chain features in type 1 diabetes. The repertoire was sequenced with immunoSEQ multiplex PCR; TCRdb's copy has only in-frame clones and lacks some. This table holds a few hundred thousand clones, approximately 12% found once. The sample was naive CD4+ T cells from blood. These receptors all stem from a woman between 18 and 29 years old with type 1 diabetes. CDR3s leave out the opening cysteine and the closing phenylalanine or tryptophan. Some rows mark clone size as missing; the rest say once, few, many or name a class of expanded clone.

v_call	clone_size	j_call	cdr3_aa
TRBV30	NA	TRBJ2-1	AYGAAGGSSYNEQF
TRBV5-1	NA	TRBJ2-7	ASSLQDRLLTPEQY
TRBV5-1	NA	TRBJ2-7	ASSFDSVPGEQY
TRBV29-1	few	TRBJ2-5	SVRVYQETQY
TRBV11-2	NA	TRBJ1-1	ASSPPGQANTEAF
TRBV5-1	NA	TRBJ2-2	ASSLDSEAGELF
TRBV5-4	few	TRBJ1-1	ASSLDPQGNTEAF
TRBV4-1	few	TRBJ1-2	ASSPGVVNYGYT
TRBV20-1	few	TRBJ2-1	SAPIYNEQF
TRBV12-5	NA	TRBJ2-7	ASGPGTGGLDEQY
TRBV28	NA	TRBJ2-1	ASSLGQAAQF
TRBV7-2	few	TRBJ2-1	ASSLRDRESQEF
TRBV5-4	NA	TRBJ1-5	ASSLAGGDSNQPQH
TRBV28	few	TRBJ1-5	ATRVVGLGNQPQH
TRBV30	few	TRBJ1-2	AWVDSPKYGYT
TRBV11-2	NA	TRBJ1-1	ASSLDLSATEAF
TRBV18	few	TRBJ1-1	ASSPMTSMNTEAF
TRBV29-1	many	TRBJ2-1	SVEGASDEQF
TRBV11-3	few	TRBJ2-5	ASSLGQAQETQY
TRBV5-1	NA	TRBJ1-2	ASSLGDSGFYGYT
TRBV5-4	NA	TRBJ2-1	ASSRRGLLGEQF
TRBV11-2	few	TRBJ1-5	ASSARQGLGSNQPQH
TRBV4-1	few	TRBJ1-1	ASSQPRSGGKGEAF
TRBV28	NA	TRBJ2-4	ASSPGDLAKNIQY
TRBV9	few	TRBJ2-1	ASSATGTSSNEQF
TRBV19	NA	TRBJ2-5	ASSRAEETQY
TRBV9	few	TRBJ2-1	ASSTSGLSYNEQF
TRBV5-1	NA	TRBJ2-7	ASSLGTSGSRYEQY
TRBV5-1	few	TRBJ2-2	ASSSLAGGPGELF
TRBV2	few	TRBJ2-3	ASSLSGGNTDTQY
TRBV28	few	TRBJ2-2	ASSYRAGELF
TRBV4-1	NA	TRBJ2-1	ASSPGLAGGLGNEQF
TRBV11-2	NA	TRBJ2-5	ASSLYVPGETQY
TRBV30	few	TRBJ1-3	AWTGTGNTIY
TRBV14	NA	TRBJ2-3	ASSQGGTSRTDTQY
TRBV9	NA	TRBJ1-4	ASGGQDRREKLF
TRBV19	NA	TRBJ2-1	ASSMRRGNNEQF
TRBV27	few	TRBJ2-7	ASSSRLTALSYEQY
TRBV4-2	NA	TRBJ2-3	ASSQDQGGRGSDTQY